What follows are 7 T cell receptor beta chains derived from one specimen sequenced in a study of blood T cells in healthy people across ages. For the second PCR, which ran for about 7 to 11 cycles, a sample-barcoded 5' primer and a J-beta primer mix were used. TCRdb used MiXCR to reprocess the 5' RACE reads, holding one entry per CDR3 protein. The sample shows approximately 800,000 distinct CDR3 sequences, roughly 50% of them seen only once. What was sequenced was blood. These receptors were collected from a young man in good health.

J is TRBJ1-2 and V is TRBV6-6; 10 bases align to TRBD1. J gave up 7 bases and V 0 bases, and 5 bases lay outside the gene matches. Germline V gene sequence: CDR1 MNHNY, CDR2 SVGAGI (reference sequence). The CDR3 has 15 amino acids. Written as DNA, the CDR3 is TGTGCCAGCAGTTACTCTCCTGGACAGGGGGTTGGCTACACCTTC. Translated, it gives CASSYSPGQGVGYTF.

The rearrangement joins TRBV20-1 to TRBJ2-7, with D tentatively TRBD2 (5 bases). This CDR3 comprises 14 residues. V was pared by 3 bases and J by 3 bases, with 15 bases between. Germline lookup yields CDR1 DFQATT and CDR2 SNEGSKA (reference sequence). The CDR3 here is CSARLSGSFYEQYF. The CDR3 DNA reads TGCAGTGCTAGGTTAAGCGGTAGTTTCTACGAGCAGTACTTC.

V and J are TRBV5-1 and TRBJ1-2; a possible D gene is TRBD1 (6 bases). CDR1 is SGHRS and CDR2 is YFSETQ in the germline V gene. The CDR3 sequence is 14 residues long. The germline V and J ends were trimmed by 0 bases and 8 bases, with 14 bases remaining between them. CDR3 nucleotides: TGCGCCAGCAGCTTGGATGCGGGGGCGCGGGGCTACACCTTC. Residues: CASSLDAGARGYTF.

This clonotype was counted a few times. The chain recombines TRBV20-1 with TRBJ2-6; D remains ambiguous. CDR3 length: 14 residues. CDR1 DFQATT and CDR2 SNEGSKA come from the germline V gene (reference sequence). V shed 4 bases and J shed 0 bases, with 7 bases lying between them. The CDR3, as DNA: TGCAGTGCTACGCCCTTCTCTGGGGCCAACGTCCTGACTTTC. It encodes CSATPFSGANVLTF.

The gene calls are TRBV15 and TRBJ2-7, with 10 bases lining up with TRBD2. Unmatched junction bases numbered 5, after V lost 3 bases and J lost 0 bases. The CDR3 runs to 16 residues. The germline CDR1 and CDR2 sequences are LNHNV and YYDKDF (reference sequence). CDR3 amino acids: CATSSLASGGSYEQYF. As DNA, the CDR3 is TGTGCCACCAGCAGCCTGGCTAGCGGGGGCTCCTACGAGCAGTACTTC.

The genes are TRBV20-1 and TRBJ2-4; 7 bases line up with TRBD1. This CDR3 has 17 residues. The trim removed 5 bases at V and 4 bases at J, leaving 17 bases unmatched. Germline V gene lookup returns CDR1 DFQATT and CDR2 SNEGSKA (reference sequence). The CDR3 DNA is TGCAGTGCTGGGGGACAGCCAGATCGAATATCTAAAAACATTCAGTACTTC. Protein sequence: CSAGGQPDRISKNIQYF.

The genes are TRBV3-1 and TRBJ2-7; tentative D call: TRBD1 (5 bases). Trimming took off 1 base at V and 2 bases at J, with 12 bases between the two ends. CDR1 is LGHDT, CDR2 YNNKEL, per germline (reference sequence). There are 15 residues in the CDR3. CDR3 sequence reads: CASSQAAPGPYEQYF. CDR3 nucleotide sequence: TGTGCCAGCAGCCAAGCTGCCCCAGGGCCCTACGAGCAGTACTTC.